This TCR beta chain was sequenced during a study of cytotoxic CD8 clonotypes in ibrutinib-treated CLL. Study as a whole: Following a median 12 months of treatment, with a range of 6 to 36, response samples were taken. Study outcomes and limitations: Treatment saw public clonotypes, which were uncommon, either contract or stay stable.

This clone is a singleton in its sample. What it binds is not known. The germline V and J ends were trimmed by 3 bases and 2 bases, with 14 bases remaining between them. Germline assignment: CDR1 SGDLS and CDR2 YYNGEE. This CDR3 is 15 amino acids long. Profiling relied on immunoSEQ multiplex PCR, and the TCRdb table lists in-frame clones only, not all of them. Among roughly 100,000 clones, around four fifths were seen once, and the ten largest hold around 30%. This receptor was obtained from a human donor with chronic lymphocytic leukemia. The sample here was PBMCs, taken after 12 months of ibrutinib treatment. The V and J genes are TRBV9 and TRBJ1-2; D not resolved. In DNA form, the CDR3 reads TGTGCCAGCAGCGAAATCCGCGGGAGGAACTATGGCTACACCTTC. Translated: CASSEIRGRNYGYTF.